The rows below give T cell receptor beta chains drawn from one sample of a study of neurological immune-mediated disorders. TCRdb passed the 5' RACE reads through MiXCR, listing each CDR3 protein once. The sample shows 40,000 to 45,000 distinct CDR3 sequences, about 6% of them seen only once. Sequenced: CD4+ T cells from blood. These receptors all stem from a woman aged 35 to 49 in good health. CDR3s include the opening cysteine and the closing phenylalanine or tryptophan. The order of the fields is clone size, V gene, D gene, J gene, CDR3 protein, CDR3 DNA. D genes are given only for firm matches. Clone size is not always given. Where it is, it says once, few, many or a class for expanded clones.

abundance: many; v_gene: TRBV6-5; d_gene: -; j_gene: TRBJ1-2; CDR3aa: CASSLNGDPGSGYTF; CDR3nt: TGTGCCAGCAGTTTAAACGGGGACCCCGGTAGCGGCTACACCTTC
abundance: many; v_gene: TRBV4-2; d_gene: -; j_gene: TRBJ2-1; CDR3aa: CASSERGGKYNEQFF; CDR3nt: TGTGCCAGCAGCGAAAGGGGGGGCAAATACAATGAGCAGTTCTTC
abundance: many; v_gene: TRBV28; d_gene: -; j_gene: TRBJ2-2; CDR3aa: CASSASGHNTGELFF; CDR3nt: TGTGCCAGCAGTGCCTCGGGACACAACACCGGGGAGCTGTTTTTT
abundance: many; v_gene: TRBV29-1; d_gene: TRBD2; j_gene: TRBJ2-5; CDR3aa: CSVEPGGETQYF; CDR3nt: TGCAGCGTTGAGCCGGGAGGAGAGACCCAGTACTTC
abundance: many; v_gene: TRBV29-1; d_gene: -; j_gene: TRBJ2-5; CDR3aa: CSAEVETQYF; CDR3nt: TGCAGCGCAGAAGTGGAGACCCAGTACTTC
abundance: many; v_gene: TRBV20-1; d_gene: TRBD2; j_gene: TRBJ2-5; CDR3aa: CSAIREGEETQYF; CDR3nt: TGCAGTGCTATCCGGGAGGGTGAAGAGACCCAGTACTTC
abundance: many; v_gene: TRBV5-1; d_gene: TRBD1; j_gene: TRBJ1-6; CDR3aa: CASSPDGQGVGSPLHF; CDR3nt: TGCGCCAGCAGCCCGGACGGACAGGGGGTCGGGTCACCCCTCCACTTT
abundance: many; v_gene: TRBV5-1; d_gene: -; j_gene: TRBJ2-2; CDR3aa: CASSLTGPGELFF; CDR3nt: TGCGCCAGCAGCTTGACAGGGCCCGGGGAGCTGTTTTTT
abundance: medium-sized; v_gene: TRBV5-1; d_gene: -; j_gene: TRBJ1-2; CDR3aa: CASSVDSYYGYTF; CDR3nt: TGCGCCAGCAGCGTGGACAGTTATTATGGCTACACCTTC
abundance: many; v_gene: TRBV29-1; d_gene: -; j_gene: TRBJ2-5; CDR3aa: CSVGRYQETQYF; CDR3nt: TGCAGCGTCGGCCGGTACCAAGAGACCCAGTACTTC
abundance: -; v_gene: TRBV6-2/TRBV6-3; d_gene: -; j_gene: TRBJ2-5; CDR3aa: CDSSFYICSARDDSQETQYF; CDR3nt: -
abundance: many; v_gene: TRBV5-6; d_gene: -; j_gene: TRBJ2-5; CDR3aa: CASSPLNAGETQYF; CDR3nt: TGTGCCAGCAGCCCTCTCAACGCTGGAGAGACCCAGTACTTC
abundance: many; v_gene: TRBV24-1; d_gene: -; j_gene: TRBJ2-5; CDR3aa: CATSDRTRTVAQYF; CDR3nt: TGTGCCACCAGTGATAGGACACGGACGGTAGCCCAGTACTTC
abundance: many; v_gene: TRBV7-9; d_gene: TRBD2; j_gene: TRBJ2-1; CDR3aa: CASSPKAGGPVNEQFF; CDR3nt: TGTGCCAGCAGCCCTAAAGCGGGAGGACCGGTGAATGAGCAGTTCTTC
abundance: many; v_gene: TRBV20-1; d_gene: -; j_gene: TRBJ2-1; CDR3aa: CSAKGDRNEQFF; CDR3nt: TGCAGTGCTAAAGGCGACCGGAATGAGCAGTTCTTC
abundance: -; v_gene: TRBV20-1; d_gene: TRBD2; j_gene: TRBJ2-3; CDR3aa: CSARGLAGTGTQYF; CDR3nt: TGCAGTGCTAGAGGACTAGCGGGAACTGGGACGCAGTATTTT
abundance: many; v_gene: TRBV28; d_gene: -; j_gene: TRBJ1-1; CDR3aa: CASSLRAGRGDTEAFF; CDR3nt: TGTGCCAGCAGTTTAAGGGCCGGCAGGGGTGACACTGAAGCTTTCTTT
abundance: -; v_gene: TRBV20-1; d_gene: -; j_gene: TRBJ2-3; CDR3aa: CSARTAGITDTQYF; CDR3nt: TGCAGTGCTCGCACAGCTGGAATCACAGATACGCAGTATTTT
abundance: many; v_gene: TRBV20-1; d_gene: -; j_gene: TRBJ1-5; CDR3aa: CSATVPYDQPQHF; CDR3nt: TGCAGTGCTACCGTCCCTTACGATCAGCCCCAGCATTTT
abundance: many; v_gene: TRBV27; d_gene: -; j_gene: TRBJ2-5; CDR3aa: CASRPRDIYNQETQYF; CDR3nt: TGTGCCAGCAGACCCAGGGACATCTACAACCAAGAGACCCAGTACTTC
abundance: many; v_gene: TRBV20-1; d_gene: TRBD2; j_gene: TRBJ2-7; CDR3aa: CSARDLPSGRASSYEQYF; CDR3nt: TGCAGTGCTAGAGATTTACCTAGCGGGAGGGCCTCCTCCTACGAGCAGTACTTC
abundance: many; v_gene: TRBV7-9; d_gene: -; j_gene: TRBJ2-7; CDR3aa: CASSLVGPTPEQYF; CDR3nt: TGTGCCAGCAGCTTAGTCGGGCCAACTCCGGAGCAGTACTTC
abundance: many; v_gene: TRBV29-1; d_gene: TRBD2; j_gene: TRBJ2-2; CDR3aa: CSANRLAGDPGELFF; CDR3nt: TGCAGCGCAAATAGACTAGCGGGAGATCCCGGGGAGCTGTTTTTT
abundance: many; v_gene: TRBV20-1; d_gene: -; j_gene: TRBJ1-1; CDR3aa: CSARTNGDSEAFF; CDR3nt: TGCAGTGCTAGAACTAATGGAGATTCTGAAGCTTTCTTT
abundance: many; v_gene: TRBV5-1; d_gene: -; j_gene: TRBJ1-1; CDR3aa: CASSLAGVGTEAFF; CDR3nt: TGCGCCAGCAGCTTGGCCGGGGTGGGTACTGAAGCTTTCTTT
abundance: few; v_gene: TRBV6-4; d_gene: TRBD1; j_gene: TRBJ2-7; CDR3aa: CASSDSDRHPEQYF; CDR3nt: TGTGCCAGCAGTGACTCGGACAGGCATCCCGAGCAGTACTTC
abundance: many; v_gene: TRBV5-1; d_gene: TRBD1; j_gene: TRBJ2-2; CDR3aa: CASSPGQSYTGELFF; CDR3nt: TGCGCCAGCAGCCCGGGACAGAGCTACACCGGGGAGCTGTTTTTT
abundance: many; v_gene: TRBV6-1; d_gene: TRBD1; j_gene: TRBJ2-7; CDR3aa: CASSTTGDYEQYF; CDR3nt: TGTGCCAGCAGTACGACAGGGGACTACGAGCAGTACTTC
abundance: -; v_gene: TRBV5-1; d_gene: -; j_gene: TRBJ2-1; CDR3aa: CASSPGPSYNEQFF; CDR3nt: TGCGCCAGCAGCCCGGGACCCTCATACAATGAGCAGTTCTTC
abundance: many; v_gene: TRBV5-6; d_gene: -; j_gene: TRBJ1-1; CDR3aa: CASSLDVSRGNTEAFF; CDR3nt: TGTGCCAGCAGCTTGGACGTCAGCCGCGGGAACACTGAAGCTTTCTTT
abundance: -; v_gene: TRBV28; d_gene: TRBD1; j_gene: TRBJ1-1; CDR3aa: CASRPTGGTGVLNTEAFF; CDR3nt: TGTGCCAGCAGACCAACCGGCGGGACAGGGGTTTTGAACACTGAAGCTTTCTTT
abundance: many; v_gene: TRBV6-5; d_gene: TRBD1; j_gene: TRBJ2-5; CDR3aa: CASSYDTGGGETQYF; CDR3nt: TGTGCCAGCAGTTACGACACAGGGGGCGGCGAGACCCAGTACTTC
abundance: many; v_gene: TRBV27; d_gene: TRBD1; j_gene: TRBJ2-1; CDR3aa: CASSRSGTGGYNEQFF; CDR3nt: TGTGCCAGCAGTCGATCCGGGACAGGGGGATACAATGAGCAGTTCTTC
abundance: many; v_gene: TRBV29-1; d_gene: -; j_gene: TRBJ1-2; CDR3aa: CSALQTGSYGYTF; CDR3nt: TGCAGCGCCCTCCAGACAGGATCTTATGGCTACACCTTC
abundance: many; v_gene: TRBV5-1; d_gene: TRBD2; j_gene: TRBJ2-1; CDR3aa: CASSLGLVSYNEQFF; CDR3nt: TGCGCCAGCAGCCTTGGACTAGTTTCCTACAATGAGCAGTTCTTC
abundance: many; v_gene: TRBV5-1; d_gene: -; j_gene: TRBJ2-1; CDR3aa: CASSFDQYNEQFF; CDR3nt: TGCGCCAGCAGCTTTGACCAGTACAATGAGCAGTTCTTC
abundance: -; v_gene: TRBV20-1; d_gene: TRBD1; j_gene: TRBJ2-7; CDR3aa: CSARDLGQVFYEQYF; CDR3nt: TGCAGTGCTAGAGATCTCGGACAGGTCTTCTACGAGCAGTACTTC
abundance: many; v_gene: TRBV14; d_gene: -; j_gene: TRBJ1-5; CDR3aa: CASSQDPSDTRINQPQHF; CDR3nt: TGTGCCAGCAGCCAAGATCCCTCGGACACGAGGATCAATCAGCCCCAGCATTTT
abundance: many; v_gene: TRBV18; d_gene: TRBD1; j_gene: TRBJ2-5; CDR3aa: CASSPLPGTGLGETQYF; CDR3nt: TGTGCCAGCTCACCCCTGCCCGGGACAGGGCTGGGAGAGACCCAGTACTTC
abundance: many; v_gene: TRBV28; d_gene: -; j_gene: TRBJ2-1; CDR3aa: CASSLPGRVNEQFF; CDR3nt: TGTGCCAGCAGTTTACCCGGGAGAGTAAATGAGCAGTTCTTC
abundance: many; v_gene: TRBV5-5; d_gene: TRBD2; j_gene: TRBJ2-4; CDR3aa: CASSPPGLQYF; CDR3nt: TGTGCCAGCAGCCCCCCGGGACTACAGTACTTC
abundance: many; v_gene: TRBV10-3; d_gene: -; j_gene: TRBJ2-7; CDR3aa: CAIGGGRGNEQYF; CDR3nt: TGTGCCATCGGGGGGGGGCGAGGAAACGAGCAGTACTTC
abundance: many; v_gene: TRBV20-1; d_gene: TRBD1; j_gene: TRBJ1-3; CDR3aa: CSAAGGQGAWGNTIYF; CDR3nt: TGCAGTGCTGCGGGGGGACAGGGGGCTTGGGGAAACACCATATATTTT
abundance: many; v_gene: TRBV7-8; d_gene: TRBD2; j_gene: TRBJ2-7; CDR3aa: CASSFNAASGRNEQYF; CDR3nt: TGTGCCAGCAGCTTTAATGCGGCTAGCGGGAGGAACGAGCAGTACTTC
abundance: many; v_gene: TRBV6-5; d_gene: -; j_gene: TRBJ1-6; CDR3aa: CASRREGVNNSPLHF; CDR3nt: TGTGCCAGCAGGAGGGAAGGCGTAAATAATTCACCCCTCCACTTT
abundance: many; v_gene: TRBV20-1; d_gene: -; j_gene: TRBJ1-1; CDR3aa: CSATQDSTEAFF; CDR3nt: TGCAGTGCTACCCAGGACAGCACTGAAGCTTTCTTT
abundance: many; v_gene: TRBV20-1; d_gene: TRBD2; j_gene: TRBJ2-7; CDR3aa: CSARRGASGSEEQYF; CDR3nt: TGCAGTGCTAGAAGGGGAGCTAGCGGGAGCGAAGAGCAGTACTTC
abundance: many; v_gene: TRBV7-2; d_gene: -; j_gene: TRBJ1-2; CDR3aa: CASSLTTGTHGYTF; CDR3nt: TGTGCCAGCAGTCTAACTACAGGGACGCATGGCTACACCTTC
abundance: many; v_gene: TRBV7-2; d_gene: -; j_gene: TRBJ1-1; CDR3aa: CASAGRYTEAFF; CDR3nt: TGTGCCAGCGCAGGACGGTACACTGAAGCTTTCTTT
abundance: many; v_gene: TRBV6-1; d_gene: TRBD1; j_gene: TRBJ1-5; CDR3aa: CASSDSGTGNGRSNQPQHF; CDR3nt: TGTGCCAGCAGCGATTCCGGGACAGGGAATGGAAGGAGCAATCAGCCCCAGCATTTT
abundance: many; v_gene: TRBV7-7; d_gene: TRBD2; j_gene: TRBJ2-5; CDR3aa: CASSPARGWETQYF; CDR3nt: TGTGCCAGCAGCCCGGCGCGGGGGTGGGAGACCCAGTACTTC
abundance: many; v_gene: TRBV5-1; d_gene: -; j_gene: TRBJ2-5; CDR3aa: CASSKKETQYF; CDR3nt: TGCGCCAGCAGCAAAAAAGAGACCCAGTACTTC
abundance: many; v_gene: TRBV7-6; d_gene: TRBD2; j_gene: TRBJ2-3; CDR3aa: CASGTAGGTDTQYF; CDR3nt: TGTGCCAGCGGTACAGCGGGAGGGACAGATACGCAGTATTTT
abundance: many; v_gene: TRBV5-1; d_gene: -; j_gene: TRBJ2-5; CDR3aa: CASSLREWETQYF; CDR3nt: TGCGCCAGCAGCTTGCGCGAGTGGGAGACCCAGTACTTC
abundance: many; v_gene: TRBV5-1; d_gene: -; j_gene: TRBJ2-2; CDR3aa: CASSLLQSNTGELFF; CDR3nt: TGCGCCAGCAGCTTGCTACAGTCGAACACCGGGGAGCTGTTTTTT
abundance: many; v_gene: TRBV20-1; d_gene: TRBD1; j_gene: TRBJ2-7; CDR3aa: CSALGMGDRWSYEQYF; CDR3nt: TGCAGTGCTTTGGGGATGGGGGACAGATGGTCCTACGAGCAGTACTTC
abundance: many; v_gene: TRBV6-1; d_gene: -; j_gene: TRBJ1-5; CDR3aa: CASSEGGNQPQHF; CDR3nt: TGTGCCAGCAGTGAAGGGGGCAATCAGCCCCAGCATTTT
abundance: many; v_gene: TRBV11-2; d_gene: TRBD1; j_gene: TRBJ2-5; CDR3aa: CASTSTAGGAETQYF; CDR3nt: TGTGCCAGCACCTCTACGGCAGGGGGCGCAGAGACCCAGTACTTC
abundance: many; v_gene: TRBV4-2; d_gene: -; j_gene: TRBJ1-1; CDR3aa: CASSHPNTEAFF; CDR3nt: TGTGCCAGCAGCCATCCGAACACTGAAGCTTTCTTT